The 24 T cell receptor beta chains presented below share a single source sample, sequenced in a study of breast tumors, draining lymph nodes, adjacent tissues. One entry per CDR3 protein, called by TCRdb with MiXCR from the multiplex PCR reads. The repertoire holds about 200,000 distinct CDR3 sequences, with over 25% as singletons. Axillary draining lymph nodes of breast cancer patients supplied the node samples. The sample consisted of axillary lymph node tissue. These receptors were collected from a female donor with breast cancer. Some clones in this sample may be carry-over from other donors' samples.

This clonotype was observed many times. The chain combines TRBV29-1 with TRBJ2-7; the D gene is possibly TRBD1 (7 bases). Between the trimmed V and J ends, which lost 0 bases and 6 bases, there was a span of 30 bases. From germline, CDR1 is SQVTM and CDR2 ANQGSEA. This CDR3 spans 19 amino acids. The CDR3 nucleotides are TGCAGCGTTGAAGATCTTCGGGGGTGTAGGGGGCGCCCCGTCGGCGAGCAGTACTTC. Translated, it gives CSVEDLRGCRGRPVGEQYF.

This clonotype was seen only once. No conserved phenylalanine or tryptophan is present at the end of the CDR3, so a read error is the likely explanation. The limits of the CDR3 on the DNA are not certain, so only TCRdb's listed CDR3 is given. V gene TRBV20-1 combines with J gene TRBJ2-5. The CDR3 numbers 9 amino acids, ends counted. Germline loops: CDR1 DFQATT, CDR2 SNEGSKA (reference sequence). The CDR3 reads CSARGSLGE.

This clonotype was detected many times. The chain combines TRBV5-1 with TRBJ2-2; 9 bases agree with TRBD2. CDR1 and CDR2 (germline): SGHRS, YFSETQ. This CDR3 is built from 16 residues. Trimming removed 4 bases from V and 5 bases from J; junction bases left unmatched: 9. The CDR3 bases are TGCGCCAGCAGCCCTGGTTTAGCGGGGGCGACCGGGGAGCTGTTTTTT. It is translated as CASSPGLAGATGELFF. Combining the CDR3 with reference TRBV5-1 and TRBJ2-2 gives the whole variable domain KAGVTQTPRYLIKTRGQQVTLSCSPISGHRSVSWYQQTPGQGLQFLFEYFSETQRNKGNFPGRFSGRQFSNSRSEMNVSTLELGDSALYLCASSPGLAGATGELFFGEGSRLTVL.

This clonotype has ten or more counts. This chain uses TRBV6-5 with TRBJ1-6; weak D call: TRBD1 (6 bases). The germline V gene encodes CDR1 MNHEY and CDR2 SVGAGI. The CDR3 contains 12 residues. V lost 10 bases and J lost 6, with 10 bases in between. This chain's CDR3 is CATTGSNSPLHF. CDR3 nucleotide sequence: TGTGCCACTACAGGGAGTAATTCACCCCTCCACTTT.

This clonotype has a count of ten or more. The V gene is TRBV5-6, the J gene TRBJ2-5; D is tentatively TRBD1 or TRBD2 (5 bases each). In germline, CDR1 is SGHDT, CDR2 YYEEEE. V was clipped by 3 bases and J by 2 bases, with 11 bases between them. This CDR3 has 14 amino acids. CDR3 sequence (DNA): TGTGCCAGCAGCTACCCCGGGGCACAAGAGACCCAGTACTTC. It specifies CASSYPGAQETQYF. Looking up the rest from reference TRBV5-6 and TRBJ2-5 gives the full variable domain: DAGVTQSPTHLIKTRGQQVTLRCSPKSGHDTVSWYQQALGQGPQFIFQYYEEEERQRGNFPDRFSGHQFPNYSSELNVNALLLGDSALYLCASSYPGAQETQYFGPGTRLLVL.

The DNA of the CDR3 is TGCAGTGCAAGGGACAGGCGAGAAGCTTTCTTT. Translation: CSARDRREAFF. J is TRBJ1-1 and V is TRBV20-1; 8 nucleotides line up with TRBD1. The CDR3 is 11 residues long. With V trimmed by 6 bases and J by 8 bases, 5 bases remained unmatched. Germline CDR1 DFQATT, CDR2 SNEGSKA (reference sequence).

This clonotype appeared once. The chain is built from TRBV6-1 and TRBJ2-7; TRBD1 agrees at 9 bases. The CDR3 covers 15 residues. The junction had 12 bases not matched to a gene; V was cut back by 10 bases and J by 2 bases. The germline CDR1 and CDR2 sequences are MNHNS and SASEGT. The CDR3 protein is CANIPGRTGAYEQYF. The CDR3 region has the DNA TGTGCCAACATCCCAGGACGGACAGGGGCCTACGAGCAGTACTTC.

For this clonotype: The junction differs from germline at one of its ends, possibly a read error. This sequence joins TRBV4-1 and TRBJ2-1; D might be TRBD2 (6 bases). Germline values: CDR1 MGHRA, CDR2 YSYEKL. The CDR3 has 15 amino acids. CDR3 protein: CASSQAAGTQSEQFF. The CDR3, as DNA: TGTGCCAGCAGCCAAGCAGCGGGCACCCAAAGTGAGCAGTTCTTC.

This clonotype appeared many times. The V and J genes are TRBV30 and TRBJ2-5; possibly TRBD1 for D (6 bases). V lost 3 bases and J lost 2, with 10 bases in between. Germline V gene data show CDR1 as GTSNPN and CDR2 as SVGIG (reference sequence). CDR3 length equals 13 residues. Written as DNA, the CDR3 is TGTGCCTGGAGCAGGACAGAACAAGAGACCCAGTACTTC. It is translated as CAWSRTEQETQYF.

On this clonotype itself: A much bigger clone sits one base away, suggesting this may be a read error. This chain connects TRBV10-3 to TRBJ2-7; perhaps TRBD2 as D (6 bases). Germline CDR1 ENHRY, CDR2 SYGVKD. CDR3 length: 12 amino acids. V lost 11 bases to trimming and J lost 9 bases, with 20 bases between them. CDR3 nucleotides: TGTGCCTCGGGGGAGTTTCGGGGCGCGCAGTACTTC. Translation: CASGEFRGAQYF.

CDR3 protein: CSARVPGDLWGNQPQHF. CDR3 sequence (DNA): TGCAGTGCTAGAGTTCCGGGGGACCTGTGGGGCAATCAGCCCCAGCATTTT. This rearrangement joins TRBV20-1 to TRBJ1-5, with TRBD1 as a possible D gene (5 bases). V was trimmed by 1 base and J by 2 bases, leaving 18 bases between them. Germline V gene lookup returns CDR1 DFQATT and CDR2 SNEGSKA (reference sequence). The CDR3 runs 17 residues.

For this clonotype: This may come from a read error, since a much larger clone is one base off. This CDR3 is CSARDPGSTDTQYF. The CDR3 DNA reads as TGCAGTGCTAGAGACCCAGGGAGTACAGATACGCAGTATTTT. This sequence joins TRBV20-1 and TRBJ2-3; the D call may be TRBD1 or TRBD2 (5 bases each). V was pared by 0 bases and J by 3 bases, with 10 bases between. This CDR3 has 14 amino acids. The V gene's germline CDR1 is DFQATT and CDR2 SNEGSKA (reference sequence).

V usage is TRBV6-1 and J usage is TRBJ1-4; the D gene is possibly TRBD1 (6 bases). The CDR3 consists of 13 residues. Trimming pared 6 bases from V and 8 bases from J, leaving 13 bases between. Germline CDR1 MNHNS, CDR2 SASEGT. CDR3 residues: CASSPGGREKLFF. The CDR3, as DNA: TGTGCCAGCAGCCCCGGGGGGCGGGAAAAACTGTTTTTT.

In its sample, this clonotype was seen many times. The chain has TRBV6-5 and TRBJ1-6, with D possibly TRBD1 on 5 matching bases. The germline V and J ends were trimmed by 2 bases and 10 bases, with 21 bases remaining between them. From germline, CDR1 is MNHEY and CDR2 SVGAGI. The length of the CDR3 is 17 residues. The CDR3: CASSYGAGDPSGSPLHF. The CDR3 nucleotides are TGTGCCAGCAGTTACGGGGCTGGGGACCCTTCTGGCTCACCCCTCCACTTT.

The CDR3 DNA sequence: TGCAGTGCTAGAGTTGAGTTGCGGGAGGGCTTTTCGAGCACAGATACGCAGTATTTT. Protein sequence: CSARVELREGFSSTDTQYF. The chain recombines TRBV20-1 with TRBJ2-3; TRBD2 matches at 9 bases. From germline, CDR1 is DFQATT and CDR2 SNEGSKA (reference sequence). This CDR3 has 19 residues. V was clipped by 1 base and J by 0 bases; unmatched bases: 14.

This rearrangement joins TRBV7-9 to TRBJ2-7; maybe TRBD1 (6 bases). Trimming cost V 4 bases and J 3 bases, with 16 bases left between them. From germline, CDR1 is SEHNR and CDR2 FQNEAQ (reference sequence). The length of the CDR3 is 15 residues. The CDR3 here is CASSSPRTGRYEQYF. CDR3 nucleotides: TGTGCCAGCAGCTCACCACGCACAGGGCGCTACGAGCAGTACTTC. The full variable domain, in which reference TRBV7-9 and TRBJ2-7 provide the parts outside the CDR3, is DTGVSQNPRHKITKRGQNVTFRCDPISEHNRLYWYRQTLGQGPEFLTYFQNEAQLEKSRLLSDRFSAERPKGSFSTLEIQRTEQGDSAMYLCASSSPRTGRYEQYFGPGTRLTVT.

This clonotype occurred many times. The gene calls are TRBV2 and TRBJ2-2; possibly TRBD1 for D (5 bases). Germline CDR1 reads SNHLY; CDR2 reads FYNNEI. There are 15 residues in the CDR3. V was clipped by 2 bases and J by 7 bases, with 14 bases between them. Here the CDR3 reads CASSEYQGWNGELFF. CDR3 coding DNA: TGTGCCAGCAGTGAATACCAGGGATGGAACGGGGAGCTGTTTTTT.

This clonotype was seen ten or more times. The chain recombines TRBV20-1 with TRBJ2-7, with no clear D. With 4 bases removed from V and 1 base from J, the gap between germline ends came to 5 bases. The length of the CDR3 is 11 residues. In germline, CDR1 is DFQATT, CDR2 SNEGSKA (reference sequence). The CDR3 sequence: CSAIRSYEQYF. CDR3 coding DNA: TGCAGTGCTATTAGGTCCTACGAGCAGTACTTC.

The table lists this clonotype with a count of one. The conserved closing phenylalanine or tryptophan is absent in this CDR3, likely reflecting a read error. No DNA is shown, since the ends of the CDR3 on it are uncertain; the CDR3 is the one TCRdb lists. The J gene is TRBJ2-6, the V gene TRBV19. 8 amino acids form the CDR3, both terminal residues included. CDR1 is LNHDA and CDR2 is SQIVND in the germline V gene (reference sequence). The CDR3 region is CASSIGTS.

The table lists this clonotype with many counts. This chain connects TRBV5-6 to TRBJ2-5; possibly TRBD2 for D (5 bases). There are 15 residues in the CDR3. V lost 2 bases to trimming and J lost 5 bases, with 16 bases between them. Germline V gives CDR1 SGHDT, CDR2 YYEEEE. The CDR3 DNA sequence: TGTGCCAGCAGCTTCCGGGCACCCTCGGGGGAGACCCAGTACTTC. The encoded protein is CASSFRAPSGETQYF.

This clonotype occurred many times. The rearrangement joins TRBV5-1 to TRBJ2-3; 13 bases fit TRBD2. This CDR3 is 18 amino acids long. V was clipped by 4 bases and J by 0 bases; unmatched bases: 8. The germline V gene encodes CDR1 SGHRS and CDR2 YFSETQ. CDR3 nucleotides: TGCGCCAGCAGCGGGGGGGGACTAGCGGGGCCAAGCACAGATACGCAGTATTTT. It yields the protein CASSGGGLAGPSTDTQYF.

This clonotype was observed many times. This chain links TRBV5-5 with TRBJ1-2, with D perhaps TRBD1 (5 bases). The CDR3 consists of 17 residues. V gave up 0 bases and J gave up 4 bases, with 19 bases separating them. CDR1 is SGHKS and CDR2 is YYEKEE in the germline V gene (reference sequence). The CDR3 is CASSLEGSGPDLYGYTF. As DNA, the CDR3 is TGTGCCAGCAGCTTGGAAGGTTCAGGGCCAGATCTCTATGGCTACACCTTC. Looking up the rest from reference TRBV5-5 and TRBJ1-2 gives the full variable domain: DAGVTQSPTHLIKTRGQQVTLRCSPISGHKSVSWYQQVLGQGPQFIFQYYEKEERGRGNFPDRFSARQFPNYSSELNVNALLLGDSALYLCASSLEGSGPDLYGYTFGSGTRLTVV.

This clonotype was seen at least ten times. This chain connects TRBV7-2 to TRBJ1-2; 11 positions match TRBD1. Germline V gene data show CDR1 as SGHTA and CDR2 as FQGNSA. V lost 6 bases and J lost 2; bases outside the gene matches: 17. The CDR3 is made up of 19 amino acids. CDR3 DNA sequence: TGTGCCAGCAGTTGGCGGGGGAAGGACAGGGGGCCCTCCAACTATGGCTACACCTTC. Residues: CASSWRGKDRGPSNYGYTF.

This clonotype was seen at least ten times. The chain joins TRBV19 to TRBJ2-7; 9 bases match TRBD2. V dropped 10 bases and J dropped 1; count of bases not matched to a gene: 11. Germline V gene data show CDR1 as LNHDA and CDR2 as SQIVND (reference sequence). The CDR3 length is 15 residues. This chain's CDR3 is CATAPSGDLSYEQYF. CDR3 sequence (DNA): TGTGCCACAGCCCCTAGCGGGGACCTTTCCTACGAGCAGTACTTC.